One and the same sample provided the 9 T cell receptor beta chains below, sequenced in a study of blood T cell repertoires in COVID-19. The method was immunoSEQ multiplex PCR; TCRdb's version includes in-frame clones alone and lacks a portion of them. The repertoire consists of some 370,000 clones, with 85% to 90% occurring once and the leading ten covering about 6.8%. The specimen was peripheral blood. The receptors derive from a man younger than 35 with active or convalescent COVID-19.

The DNA of the CDR3 is TGTGCCAGCAGTTACTCGGGGAAGCGGGACCAAGAGACCCAGTACTTC. Its translation: CASSYSGKRDQETQYF. The chain carries TRBV6-5 and TRBJ2-5; possibly TRBD2 for D (6 bases). The V gene lost 0 bases and the J gene lost 0 bases, with 11 bases spanning the gap. The CDR3 loop spans 16 amino acids. CDR1 and CDR2 from the germline V gene are MNHEY and SVGAGI.

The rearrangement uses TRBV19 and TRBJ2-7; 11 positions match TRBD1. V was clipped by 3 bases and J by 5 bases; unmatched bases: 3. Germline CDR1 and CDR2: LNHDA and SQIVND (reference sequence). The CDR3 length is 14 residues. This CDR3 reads CASSIGQGADEQYF. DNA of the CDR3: TGTGCCAGTAGTATTGGACAGGGGGCCGACGAGCAGTACTTC.

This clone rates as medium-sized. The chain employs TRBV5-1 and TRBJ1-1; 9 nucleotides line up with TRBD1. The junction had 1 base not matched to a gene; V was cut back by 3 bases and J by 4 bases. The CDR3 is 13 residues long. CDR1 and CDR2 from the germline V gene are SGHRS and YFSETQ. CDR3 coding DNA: TGCGCCAGCAGCTCGACAGGGGGCACTGAAGCTTTCTTT. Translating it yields CASSSTGGTEAFF.

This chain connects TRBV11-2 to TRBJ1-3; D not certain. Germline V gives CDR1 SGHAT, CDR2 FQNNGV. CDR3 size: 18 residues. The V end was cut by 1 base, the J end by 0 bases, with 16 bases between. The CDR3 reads CASSLGSKQPSSGNTIYF. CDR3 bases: TGTGCCAGCAGCTTAGGTTCCAAACAGCCCAGCTCTGGAAACACCATATATTTT. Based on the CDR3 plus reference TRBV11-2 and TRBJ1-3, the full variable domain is EAGVAQSPRYKIIEKRQSVAFWCNPISGHATLYWYQQILGQGPKLLIQFQNNGVVDDSQLPKDRFSAERLKGVDSTLKIQPAKLEDSAVYLCASSLGSKQPSSGNTIYFGEGSWLTVV.

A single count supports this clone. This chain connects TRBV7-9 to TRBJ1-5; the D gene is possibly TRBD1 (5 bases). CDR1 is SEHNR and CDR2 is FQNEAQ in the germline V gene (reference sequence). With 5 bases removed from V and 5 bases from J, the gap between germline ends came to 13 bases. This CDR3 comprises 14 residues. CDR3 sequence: CASSQGSSDQPQHF. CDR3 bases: TGTGCCAGCAGCCAGGGTAGCTCGGATCAGCCCCAGCATTTT. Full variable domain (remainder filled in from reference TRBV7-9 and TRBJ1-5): DTGVSQNPRHKITKRGQNVTFRCDPISEHNRLYWYRQTLGQGPEFLTYFQNEAQLEKSRLLSDRFSAERPKGSFSTLEIQRTEQGDSAMYLCASSQGSSDQPQHFGDGTRLSIL.

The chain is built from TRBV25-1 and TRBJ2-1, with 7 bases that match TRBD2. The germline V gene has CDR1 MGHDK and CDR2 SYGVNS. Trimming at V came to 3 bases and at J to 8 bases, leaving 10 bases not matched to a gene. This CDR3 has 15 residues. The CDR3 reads CASSELGGGKDEQFF. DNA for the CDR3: TGTGCCAGCAGTGAGCTCGGGGGAGGGAAGGATGAGCAGTTCTTC. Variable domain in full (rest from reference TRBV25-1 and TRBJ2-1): EADIYQTPRYLVIGTGKKITLECSQTMGHDKMYWYQQDPGMELHLIHYSYGVNSTEKGDLSSESTVSRIRTEHFPLTLESARPSHTSQYLCASSELGGGKDEQFFGPGTRLTVL.

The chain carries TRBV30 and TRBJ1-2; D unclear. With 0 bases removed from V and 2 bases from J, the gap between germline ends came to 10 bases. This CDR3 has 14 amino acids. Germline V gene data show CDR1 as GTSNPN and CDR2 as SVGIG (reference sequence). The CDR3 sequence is CAWSVEGRNYGYTF. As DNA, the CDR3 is TGTGCCTGGAGTGTCGAGGGAAGAAACTATGGCTACACCTTC. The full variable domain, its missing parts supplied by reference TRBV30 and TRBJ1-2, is SQTIHQWPATLVQPVGSPLSLECTVEGTSNPNLYWYRQAAGRGLQLLFYSVGIGQISSEVPQNLSASRPQDRQFILSSKKLLLSDSGFYLCAWSVEGRNYGYTFGSGTRLTVV.

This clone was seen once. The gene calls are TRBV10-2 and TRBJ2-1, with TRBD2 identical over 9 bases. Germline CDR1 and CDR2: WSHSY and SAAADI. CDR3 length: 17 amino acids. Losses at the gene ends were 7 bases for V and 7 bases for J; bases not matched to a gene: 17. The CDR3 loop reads CASKDPHAGGGRNEQFF. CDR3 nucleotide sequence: TGCGCCAGCAAGGACCCCCACGCGGGAGGGGGGAGGAATGAGCAGTTCTTC.

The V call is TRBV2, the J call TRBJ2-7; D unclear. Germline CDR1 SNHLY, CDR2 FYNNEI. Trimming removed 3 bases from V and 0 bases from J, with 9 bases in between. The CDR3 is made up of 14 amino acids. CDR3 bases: TGTGCCAGCAGTGATTCGAACAACTCCTACGAGCAGTACTTC. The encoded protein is CASSDSNNSYEQYF.